This TCR beta chain was retrieved from a study of blood T cell repertoires in COVID-19. Turning to the study itself: The United States, Italy and Spain were the sources of the acute and convalescent COVID-19 samples.

This CDR3 contains 14 residues. Germline CDR1 and CDR2: LNHDA and SQIVND (reference sequence). Trimming shortened V by 4 bases and J by 2 bases, and 11 bases separated the two germline ends. In the study's own analysis: Reference gene primer amplification in the assay estimated nucleated cell counts. Clones were read by immunoSEQ multiplex PCR, and TCRdb kept only the in-frame ones, dropping some. The V and J calls and clone size come from that table; D and trimming were worked out from the DNA. The repertoire holds 70,000 or so clones, roughly 80% seen once, with about 16% in the top ten. The rearrangement links TRBV19 to TRBJ1-1; TRBD1 might be the D (6 bases). The sequence derives from a man between 60 and 75 years old with COVID-19, enrolled during active disease. What was sequenced was peripheral blood. In nucleotides, the CDR3 is TGTGCCAGTAGTAATGGACAGATCAACACTGAAGCTTTCTTT. Protein: CASSNGQINTEAFF.